This T cell receptor beta chain is from a study of cytomegalovirus exposure and HLA in healthy donors. The CDR3 has 13 residues. Trimming removed 2 bases from V and 5 bases from J, with 10 bases in between. CDR1 is GTSNPN and CDR2 is SVGIG in the germline V gene (reference sequence). PCR employed 60 Vbeta and 13 Jbeta primers. The repertoire was sequenced with immunoSEQ multiplex PCR; TCRdb's copy has only in-frame clones and lacks some. The sample includes 90,000 to 100,000 clones, over 65% of them seen just once. This TCR came from a male donor in good health and CMV-seronegative. This chain joins TRBV30 and TRBJ1-5, with unresolved D. The sequencing sample was made of PBMCs. Here the CDR3 DNA reads TGTGCCTGGAGTATCGGGGATGATCAGCCCCAGCATTTT. Translation: CAWSIGDDQPQHF.